The clone carrying this T cell receptor beta chain was seen only once. Its antigen is currently unknown. Diagnoses were made from clinical symptoms, serum measures (thyroxine and TRAb), thyroid ultrasound and orbital computed tomography. CDR1 and CDR2 from the germline V gene are SEHNR and FQNEAQ (reference sequence). V was clipped by 5 bases and J by 3 bases, with 16 bases between them. The CDR3 is 15 residues long. The data belong to a study of T cells in Graves' hyperthyroidism and ophthalmopathy. Researchers amplified the TCR beta CDR3 regions from RNA transcripts. The TCR CDR3 was amplified in a first-round RT-PCR using the HTBI primer set. TCRdb independently ran MiXCR on the multiplex PCR reads; one entry per CDR3 protein. This table holds over 650,000 distinct CDR3 sequences, 45% found once. Study results and limitations: A 13 V-J signature model discriminated ophthalmopathy versus stable hyperthyroidism. Ophthalmopathy was predicted by the model a median of 6.5 months ahead of onset.

The chain carries TRBV7-9 and TRBJ1-1; possibly TRBD1 for D (5 bases). The specimen was peripheral blood or thyroid tissue (not recorded which). The source of this sequence is an adult man with Graves' disease, either hyperthyroidism or ophthalmopathy (not recorded which). CDR3 residues: CASSLSGGEDTEAFF. The CDR3 region has the DNA TGTGCCAGCAGCCTATCGGGGGGGGAGGACACTGAAGCTTTCTTT. The entire variable domain, with the rest obtained from reference TRBV7-9 and TRBJ1-1, is as follows: DTGVSQNPRHKITKRGQNVTFRCDPISEHNRLYWYRQTLGQGPEFLTYFQNEAQLEKSRLLSDRFSAERPKGSFSTLEIQRTEQGDSAMYLCASSLSGGEDTEAFFGQGTRLTVV.